The 5 T cell receptor beta chains presented below share a single source sample, sequenced in a study of radiation and T cells in renal cell carcinoma (dated by TCRdb to 2019 to 2021). The time point label for this specimen denotes: blood 4 weeks post-SBRT, at nephrectomy. The treatment or condition label on this specimen signifies: 15 Gy SBRT to primary tumor, nephrectomy 4 weeks later. Library method: the immunoSEQ multiplex PCR assay. TCRdb mirrors the immuneACCESS table, restricted to in-frame sequences. Some clones are absent from its copies; in checked studies, under half trace to an unresolved V gene, and the reason for the others is unknown. For this sample there are around 81,000 clones; about 85% appear just once. In total, the top ten clones hold 9.4% of the sample. This specimen consisted of blood, obtained from a patient whose treatment included radiotherapy and nephrectomy. These receptors were collected from a man over 45 with renal cell carcinoma.

This clone was seen just once. A single base separates this from a much larger clone, so it may be a read error. Other DNA sequences of this sample code for an identical CDR3. The genes are TRBV7-2 and TRBJ1-5; the D gene is possibly TRBD1 (5 bases). V was trimmed by 3 bases and J by 5 bases, leaving 8 bases between them. CDR1 and CDR2 (germline): SGHTA, FQGNSA. This CDR3 has 13 residues. CDR3 nucleotides: TGTGCCAGCAGCTTGCAGGGAGATCAGCCCCAGCATTTT. Protein sequence: CASSLQGDQPQHF.

In its sample, this clone was seen a few times. V and J are TRBV6-5 and TRBJ2-5; tentative D call: TRBD2 (6 bases). Germline V gives CDR1 MNHEY, CDR2 SVGAGI. Deletions cut 0 bases from V and 13 bases from J, with 15 bases between. The CDR3 sequence is 13 residues long. The CDR3 loop reads CASSYSPGATSYF. The CDR3 DNA reads TGTGCCAGCAGTTACTCCCCGGGAGCCACCTCGTACTTC.

V gene TRBV5-4 combines with J gene TRBJ2-3; 8 bases fit TRBD2. Germline V gene data show CDR1 as SGHNT and CDR2 as YYREEE (reference sequence). The CDR3 totals 14 residues. V gave up 4 bases and J gave up 3 bases; unmatched junction bases: 4. DNA of the CDR3: TGTGCCAGCAGCGCCCGGGGGGGGACAGATACGCAGTATTTT. Its protein product is CASSARGGTDTQYF.

The chain has TRBV7-2 and TRBJ2-7, with 7 nucleotides matching TRBD1. The CDR3 extends over 15 amino acids. From germline, CDR1 is SGHTA and CDR2 FQGNSA. Germline trimming cut 5 bases from V and 4 bases from J; bases unmatched to any gene: 11. This CDR3 reads CASSVLQGRTYEQYF. For the CDR3, the DNA is TGTGCCAGCAGCGTACTACAGGGGAGAACATACGAGCAGTACTTC.

The chain is built from TRBV21-1 and TRBJ1-2; the D segment call TRBD1 is taken from the table without a DNA check. TRBV21-1 is a documented pseudogene. The CDR3 length is 20 residues. The CDR3 coding sequence is TGTGCCAGCAGCCTCCCCCCGCAAGCCCTCCAACGGGACAGGGCTCGCGGCTACACCTTC. Its protein is CASSLPPQALQRDRARGYTF.